Listed below are T cell receptor beta chains from one sample, sequenced in a study of glioma-infiltrating T cells. TCRdb recomputed calls from the multiplex PCR reads with MiXCR, one row per CDR3 protein. The profile covers about 140,000 distinct CDR3 sequences, with approximately 40% appearing a single time and around 18% taken by the ten largest. Sequencing was done on a sample of glioma tissue, nonneoplastic brain tissue, or PBMCs (not recorded which). These receptor sequences come from a human donor with low-grade glioma or glioblastoma, undergoing nonglioma brain surgery, or in good health (not recorded which). Both conserved end residues are part of each CDR3. Each record gives: J gene, V gene, CDR3 protein.

>TRBJ1-1|TRBV12-3/TRBV12-4
CASSPGLMNTEAFF
>TRBJ1-1|TRBV27
CASSPPGRSYTEAFF
>TRBJ1-5|TRBV4-1
CASSRYGGAGSNQPQHF
>TRBJ1-1|TRBV20-1
CSAPGEVEAFF
>TRBJ1-1|TRBV10-3
CAISDLDTEAFF
>TRBJ2-2|TRBV4-1
CASSKGTVGNLLTGELFF
>TRBJ1-2|TRBV15
CATSRTGQGLYGYTF
>TRBJ1-1|TRBV5-5
CASSLAWTHYTEAFF
>TRBJ2-2|TRBV6-2/TRBV6-3
CAGSRTLLGNTGELFF
>TRBJ2-1|TRBV27
CASSFSGGWSEQFF
>TRBJ2-4|TRBV20-1
CSGLGLAGENIQYF
>TRBJ2-1|TRBV6-2/TRBV6-3
CASSPQGLSEQFF
>TRBJ2-7|TRBV6-6
CASMGPYEQYF
>TRBJ2-7|TRBV20-1
CSARDSRWTYEQYF
>TRBJ2-5|TRBV3-1
CASSLTGGNQETQYF
>TRBJ1-1|TRBV20-1
CSASTMGSLMNTEAFF
>TRBJ1-1|TRBV5-1
CASRLQGYSEAFF
>TRBJ2-5|TRBV27
CASSSLDSQETQYF
>TRBJ1-3|TRBV12-3/TRBV12-4
CASKLGAGNTIYF
>TRBJ2-1|TRBV20-1
CSATRDSNPYNEQFF
>TRBJ2-5|TRBV4-1
CTSSSGQGGETQYF
>TRBJ1-1|TRBV6-1
CASSEKVGARAFF
>TRBJ2-7|TRBV7-2
CASSWTGVDYEQYF
>TRBJ1-6|TRBV6-1
CASSLGGYNSPLHF
>TRBJ1-5|TRBV7-2
CASSQDRDQPQHF
>TRBJ1-2|TRBV4-1
CASSQDSLFGYTF
>TRBJ1-1|TRBV4-1
CASSQSRTQVAFF
>TRBJ2-1|TRBV7-2
CASRGSGGRSSYNEQFF
>TRBJ2-1|TRBV6-5
CASSSGQGPYNEQFF
>TRBJ2-4|TRBV20-1
CSARETTSGRAQYF
>TRBJ1-2|TRBV6-1
CASSDRGYTF
>TRBJ2-7|TRBV4-3
CASSQDWGGDYEQYF
>TRBJ2-1|TRBV28
CASSPETVNWWFF
>TRBJ2-2|TRBV28
CASSSGRRTGELFF
>TRBJ1-1|TRBV15
CATSRESRSLNTEAFF